The clone carrying this TCR beta chain was seen repeatedly, ten times or more. Its cognate antigen is unknown. The CDR3 regions of TCR beta were amplified from RNA transcripts. HTBI primers were the set used in a first-round RT-PCR of the TCR CDR3. TCRdb re-called the multiplex PCR reads with MiXCR, one entry per CDR3 protein. This table holds about 520,000 distinct CDR3 sequences, under 25% found once. The sample originates from a study of T cells in Graves' hyperthyroidism and ophthalmopathy. Study-level points and caveats: Expanded thyroid clonotypes (above 0.001) were mostly also found in blood.

The CDR3 sequence is 16 residues long. Per germline, CDR1 MDHEN and CDR2 SYDVKM. V lost 5 bases to trimming and J lost 7 bases, with 21 bases between them. The PBMCs were sourced from fresh peripheral blood (approximately 9.6 ml). This chain links TRBV28 with TRBJ2-4; TRBD2 is a possible D gene (6 bases). The receptor was derived from a man between 18 and 29 years old with Graves' hyperthyroidism. Sequenced: blood. For the CDR3, the DNA is TGTGCCAGCAGTCTCCTCGGCGGCGGGGCGGGGAACATTCAGTACTTC. Its protein is CASSLLGGGAGNIQYF.